The 13 T cell receptor beta chains presented below share a single source sample, sequenced in a study of Graves' ophthalmopathy and Graves' hyperthyroidism (dated by TCRdb to 2016 to 2019). The reads were generated on an Illumina HiSeq 2000. For repertoire sequencing, TCR beta CDR3 regions were amplified from RNA transcripts. A first-round RT-PCR used HTBI primers with the Qiagen OneStep RT-PCR kit, followed by a second-round multiplex PCR, size selection and purification. The public sequencing data were trimmed at Q25 with fastp and processed into clonotypes with MiXCR by TCRdb, which kept only in-frame beta chains. One record per CDR3 amino acid sequence lists the most common genes and DNA. Within this sample are around 520,000 distinct CDR3 sequences, with about 35% of them counted one time only. The ten largest clonotypes hold 3.5% to 5% of the sample. Sequencing was performed on peripheral blood or thyroid tissue (not recorded which). The receptor set was obtained from an adult man with Graves' hyperthyroidism.

This clonotype was detected a few times. As DNA, the CDR3 is TGTGCCAGCAGCCGCATGGGGGGGGTGGCGGGAGTCTACGAGCAGTACTTC. It translates to CASSRMGGVAGVYEQYF. This sequence joins TRBV5-8 and TRBJ2-7, with TRBD2 identical over 7 bases. The CDR3 loop spans 17 amino acids. The junction had 16 bases not matched to a gene; V was cut back by 4 bases and J by 3 bases. Germline lookup yields CDR1 SGHTS and CDR2 YDEGEE.

The chain combines TRBV20-1 with TRBJ2-5; TRBD1 agrees at 8 bases. Per germline, CDR1 DFQATT and CDR2 SNEGSKA (reference sequence). CDR3 length equals 15 residues. V lost 3 bases to trimming and J lost 5 bases; unmatched junction nucleotides: 11. The CDR3 sequence: CSASALGQARETQYF. In DNA form, the CDR3 reads TGCAGTGCTAGTGCTTTGGGACAGGCAAGGGAGACCCAGTACTTC.

Details on this clonotype: With a much larger clone just one base away, this may be a read error. The rearrangement links TRBV5-6 to TRBJ2-7; TRBD2 is a possible D gene (5 bases). The length of the CDR3 is 15 residues. The V and J ends lost 4 bases and 5 bases respectively, with 19 bases between them. Germline V lookup: CDR1 SGHDT, CDR2 YYEEEE. The CDR3 DNA is TGTGCCAGCAGCGTGGCGCTTGGACGGGGAAACGAGCAGTACTTC. The encoded protein is CASSVALGRGNEQYF.

The chain joins TRBV19 to TRBJ1-2, with D perhaps TRBD1 (5 bases). This CDR3 contains 14 residues. The V end was cut by 1 base, the J end by 3 bases, with 9 bases between. The V gene's germline CDR1 is LNHDA and CDR2 SQIVND (reference sequence). This chain's CDR3 is CASSIVGGHYGYTF. The CDR3 DNA reads as TGTGCCAGTAGTATAGTTGGGGGACACTATGGCTACACCTTC.

This clonotype showed up just a few times. The CDR3 loop is CASSLRGRSGNTIYF. CDR3 sequence (DNA): TGTGCCAGCAGTTTACGGGGTCGCTCTGGAAACACCATATATTTT. This rearrangement joins TRBV12-3 or TRBV12-4 to TRBJ1-3; no clear D gene. V lost 2 bases, J lost 0 bases, and 8 bases lay in between. The CDR3 length is 15 residues.

Many counts were recorded for this clonotype. J is TRBJ1-5 and V is TRBV6-1; tentative D call: TRBD1 (5 bases). This CDR3 is built from 15 residues. From germline, CDR1 is MNHNS and CDR2 SASEGT. V was trimmed by 2 bases and J by 7 bases, leaving 15 bases between them. Written as DNA, the CDR3 is TGTGCCAGCAGTGAATGGGTCGGGACCGTCCAGCCCCAGCATTTT. Translated, it gives CASSEWVGTVQPQHF.

About this clonotype itself: The junction does not match germline at one end; this may be a read error. The chain employs TRBV10-3 and TRBJ1-5, with D hard to call. CDR1 is ENHRY, CDR2 SYGVKD, per germline. CDR3 length: 14 residues. CDR3 sequence reads: CAISETDLNEPQHF. Here the CDR3 DNA reads TGTGCCATCAGTGAGACGGATCTCAATGAGCCCCAGCATTTT.

This sequence joins TRBV15 and TRBJ1-5; no reliable D call. Between the trimmed V and J ends, which lost 0 bases and 11 bases, there was a span of 14 bases. Germline CDR1 and CDR2: LNHNV and YYDKDF (reference sequence). The CDR3 consists of 14 residues. The CDR3 DNA reads as TGTGCCACCAGCAGAGATAGGAGGCCGGAGACCCAGCATTTT. Protein sequence: CATSRDRRPETQHF.

The V call is TRBV29-1, the J call TRBJ1-6; 8 bases align to TRBD1. Germline V gene sequence: CDR1 SQVTM, CDR2 ANQGSEA. The CDR3 is 16 amino acids. V lost 7 bases to trimming and J lost 5 bases; unmatched junction nucleotides: 13. The CDR3 DNA sequence: TGCAGCGGGGACAGGAACACCCGAGCAAATAATTCACCCCTCCACTTT. This sequence encodes CSGDRNTRANNSPLHF.

At least ten counts were recorded for this clonotype. J is TRBJ1-5 and V is TRBV6-5; TRBD1 agrees at 7 bases. Germline CDR1 reads MNHEY; CDR2 reads SVGAGI. The CDR3 is 14 residues long. The J segment lost 6 bases and the V segment lost 6 bases, leaving 8 bases of the junction unmatched. The CDR3 here is CASRYRGTGQPQHF. CDR3 coding DNA: TGTGCCAGCAGATACAGGGGCACCGGTCAGCCCCAGCATTTT.

This clonotype was counted many times. V and J are TRBV20-1 and TRBJ2-2, with unresolved D. V gave up 6 bases and J gave up 5 bases, with 16 bases separating them. The CDR3 has 14 residues. Germline CDR1 reads DFQATT; CDR2 reads SNEGSKA (reference sequence). CDR3 protein: CSADPLQRTGELFF. The CDR3 nucleotides are TGCAGTGCCGACCCCTTACAACGGACCGGGGAGCTGTTTTTT.

This clonotype was recorded at least ten times. V gene TRBV20-1 combines with J gene TRBJ2-5, with a tentative D call TRBD2 (6 bases). CDR1 is DFQATT and CDR2 is SNEGSKA in the germline V gene (reference sequence). CDR3 length: 11 residues. The CDR3 bases are TGCATGGGTCTGGGAGGAGAGACCCAGTACTTC. It specifies CMGLGGETQYF.

Turning to this clonotype: Sequence at one end of the junction differs from germline and may be a read error. V gene TRBV10-3 combines with J gene TRBJ2-6; 8 bases agree with TRBD2. Germline V gene sequence: CDR1 ENHRY, CDR2 SYGVKD. This CDR3 has 15 residues. Written as DNA, the CDR3 is TGTGCCGTCCGGAGCGGGAGCTCTGGGGCCAACGTCCTGACCTTC. This translates into CAVRSGSSGANVLTF.